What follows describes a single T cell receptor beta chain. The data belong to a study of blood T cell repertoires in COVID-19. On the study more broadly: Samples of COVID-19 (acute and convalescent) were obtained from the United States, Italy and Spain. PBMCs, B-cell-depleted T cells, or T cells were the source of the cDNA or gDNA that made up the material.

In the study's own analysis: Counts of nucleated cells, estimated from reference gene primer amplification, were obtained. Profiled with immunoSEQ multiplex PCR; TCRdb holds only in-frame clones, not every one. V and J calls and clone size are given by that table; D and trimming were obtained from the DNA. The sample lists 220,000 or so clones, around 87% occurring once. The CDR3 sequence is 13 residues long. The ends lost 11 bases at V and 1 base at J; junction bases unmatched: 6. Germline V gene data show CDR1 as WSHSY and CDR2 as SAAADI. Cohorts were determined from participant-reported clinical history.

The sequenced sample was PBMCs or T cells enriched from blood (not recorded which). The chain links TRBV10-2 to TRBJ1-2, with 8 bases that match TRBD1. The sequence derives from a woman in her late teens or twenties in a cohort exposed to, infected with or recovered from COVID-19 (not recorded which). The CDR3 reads CACRTGINYGYTF. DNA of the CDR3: TGCGCCTGCCGGACAGGGATTAACTATGGCTACACCTTC.